Following are 27 T cell receptor beta chains from one sample sequenced in a study of cytomegalovirus exposure and HLA in healthy donors. The PCR had 60 Vbeta and 13 Jbeta primers. The protocol was immunoSEQ multiplex PCR, while the TCRdb copy is restricted to in-frame clones and leaves out a portion. The sample has roughly 51,000 clones; roughly four fifths are singletons. Material: PBMCs. The source is a boy between 10 and 17 years old in good health and CMV-seropositive.

The genes are TRBV5-6 and TRBJ2-5; D is unresolved. Germline CDR1 and CDR2: SGHDT and YYEEEE. This CDR3 is 13 amino acids long. V was shortened by 2 bases and J by 3 bases, with 8 bases between the two germline ends. The CDR3 sequence: CASSFGVKETQYF. Written as DNA, the CDR3 is TGTGCCAGCAGCTTTGGAGTAAAAGAGACCCAGTACTTC.

This clone was seen a handful of times. The chain couples TRBV9 to TRBJ2-7; a weak D match, TRBD2 (5 bases). This CDR3 contains 15 residues. CDR1 SGDLS and CDR2 YYNGEE come from the germline V gene. Deletions cut 3 bases from V and 0 bases from J, with 13 bases between. Written as DNA, the CDR3 is TGTGCCAGCAGCGGCGGGCCCGAACCCTCCTACGAGCAGTACTTC. This sequence encodes CASSGGPEPSYEQYF.

The chain combines TRBV6-5 with TRBJ2-3; TRBD2 aligns across 9 bases. Germline CDR1 is MNHEY and CDR2 is SVGAGI. The ends lost 5 bases at V and 1 base at J; junction bases unmatched: 4. The length of the CDR3 is 15 residues. The CDR3: CASSAVAGGTDTQYF. As DNA, the CDR3 is TGTGCCAGCAGTGCGGTAGCGGGGGGCACAGATACGCAGTATTTT.

The rearrangement joins TRBV9 to TRBJ2-5, with 8 nucleotides matching TRBD1. The CDR3 has 15 amino acids. CDR1 and CDR2 (germline): SGDLS, YYNGEE. Trimming cost V 4 bases and J 5 bases; bases outside gene matches: 10. CDR3 sequence: CASSSSDRGRETQYF. In DNA form, the CDR3 reads TGTGCCAGCAGCTCCTCTGACAGGGGTCGGGAGACCCAGTACTTC.

The V call is TRBV27, the J call TRBJ1-6; D not resolved. The CDR3 is 13 amino acids. Trimming cost V 2 bases and J 12 bases, with 11 bases left between them. Germline CDR1 and CDR2: MNHEY and SMNVEV (reference sequence). Here the CDR3 reads CASSLEVRLPLHF. DNA for the CDR3: TGTGCCAGCAGTTTAGAAGTCAGGTTACCCCTCCACTTT.

This clone was detected only once. This chain joins TRBV6-1 and TRBJ2-7; 12 bases are a match to TRBD2. The germline CDR1 and CDR2 sequences are MNHNS and SASEGT. This CDR3 has 14 residues. V shed 4 bases and J 4 bases; nucleotides not matched to a gene: 2. CDR3 residues: CASSVTSGGYEQYF. For the CDR3, the DNA is TGTGCCAGCAGTGTAACTAGCGGGGGGTACGAGCAGTACTTC.

V is TRBV6-1 and J is TRBJ1-3; D unclear. Trimming stripped 3 bases from V and 9 bases from J, with 18 bases between. The CDR3 is 15 amino acids. Germline CDR1 reads MNHNS; CDR2 reads SASEGT. CDR3 DNA: TGTGCCAGCAGTGAGAGAGGGTATCATGGTAGCACCATATATTTT. It codes for CASSERGYHGSTIYF.

The chain couples TRBV6-4 to TRBJ2-1; 9 nucleotides agree with TRBD2. From germline, CDR1 is MRHNA and CDR2 SNTAGT. The junction had 3 bases not matched to a gene; V was cut back by 4 bases and J by 2 bases. CDR3 size: 15 residues. The CDR3 nucleotides read TGTGCCAGCAGTGGTCTAGCGGGGCCCTACAATGAGCAGTTCTTC. Protein product: CASSGLAGPYNEQFF.

This chain links TRBV13 with TRBJ1-2; 7 bases align to TRBD1. The CDR3 consists of 13 residues. Germline V lookup: CDR1 PRHDT, CDR2 FYEKMQ (reference sequence). J lost 8 bases, V lost 5 bases, and 8 bases had no gene match. The CDR3 DNA is TGTGCCAGCAGCCGGGTCACAGGGGAAGGCTACACCTTC. Amino acid sequence: CASSRVTGEGYTF.

The gene calls are TRBV5-4 and TRBJ1-6; no clear D. Trimming pared 3 bases from V and 0 bases from J, leaving 10 bases between. CDR1 and CDR2 from the germline V gene are SGHNT and YYREEE (reference sequence). This CDR3 spans 16 amino acids. DNA of the CDR3: TGTGCCAGCAGCTCACGGAGCAGCTCCTATAATTCACCCCTCCACTTT. Encoded protein: CASSSRSSSYNSPLHF. The entire variable domain, with the rest obtained from reference TRBV5-4 and TRBJ1-6, is as follows: ETGVTQSPTHLIKTRGQQVTLRCSSQSGHNTVSWYQQALGQGPQFIFQYYREEENGRGNFPPRFSGLQFPNYSSELNVNALELDDSALYLCASSSRSSSYNSPLHFGNGTRLTVT.

This rearrangement joins TRBV6-1 to TRBJ2-1; D is unresolved. Germline assignment: CDR1 MNHNS and CDR2 SASEGT. V dropped 2 bases and J dropped 1 base, with 12 bases sitting between them. This CDR3 is 16 amino acids long. Written as DNA, the CDR3 is TGTGCCAGCAGTGAATGGCTCAGATCGTCCTACAATGAGCAGTTCTTC. Protein sequence: CASSEWLRSSYNEQFF.

In DNA, the CDR3 is TGTGCCAGCAGTGGGTTAGGGGGGGAGTGGAATTCACCCCTCCACTTT. Amino acid sequence: CASSGLGGEWNSPLHF. The chain employs TRBV6-1 and TRBJ1-6; D might be TRBD1 (6 bases). The CDR3 consists of 16 residues. The germline CDR1 and CDR2 sequences are MNHNS and SASEGT. Trimming removed 4 bases from V and 7 bases from J, with 17 bases in between.

The chain recombines TRBV6-1 with TRBJ2-3, with D perhaps matching TRBD2 (5 bases). The V and J ends lost 9 bases and 6 bases respectively, with 16 bases between them. This CDR3 region has 13 residues. Germline V gene data show CDR1 as MNHNS and CDR2 as SASEGT. CDR3 residues: CASYQEVSDTQYF. The CDR3 DNA is TGTGCCAGTTACCAGGAGGTCAGCGATACGCAGTATTTT.

This clone was seen once. The chain has TRBV19 and TRBJ2-5; TRBD1 might be the D (5 bases). Trimming pared 6 bases from V and 9 bases from J, leaving 17 bases between. This CDR3 comprises 13 residues. CDR1 and CDR2 (germline): LNHDA, SQIVND (reference sequence). The CDR3 loop reads CASRSGKMRPQYF. For the CDR3, the DNA is TGTGCCAGTAGGTCAGGGAAAATGAGACCCCAGTACTTC.

V and J are TRBV29-1 and TRBJ2-7; a possible D gene is TRBD1 (7 bases). V lost 7 bases and J lost 4, with 23 bases in between. From germline, CDR1 is SQVTM and CDR2 ANQGSEA. This CDR3 has 15 residues. CDR3 coding DNA: TGCAGCGCCATGGGTGTGGGGCAGGGGGGATACGAGCAGTACTTC. It translates to CSAMGVGQGGYEQYF.

The V gene is TRBV19, the J gene TRBJ1-3, with 7 bases that match TRBD1. Germline V gene data show CDR1 as LNHDA and CDR2 as SQIVND (reference sequence). The CDR3 covers 14 residues. The J segment lost 8 bases and the V segment lost 9 bases, leaving 13 bases of the junction unmatched. CDR3 sequence: CASQPDRVSDTIYF. The CDR3 DNA reads as TGTGCCAGCCAGCCCGACAGGGTCTCGGACACCATATATTTT.

The gene calls are TRBV7-9 and TRBJ2-7; 10 bases are shared with TRBD1. The CDR3 covers 14 residues. Germline V CDR1 and CDR2: SEHNR, FQNEAQ (reference sequence). V lost 5 bases, J lost 4 bases, and 5 bases stayed unmatched. CDR3 protein: CASSLGQGKYEQYF. The CDR3 DNA reads TGTGCCAGCAGCCTGGGACAGGGGAAGTACGAGCAGTACTTC.

The sample holds a few counts of this clone. The chain carries TRBV5-4 and TRBJ2-5, with D maybe TRBD2 (5 bases). Germline-derived CDR1 and CDR2 are SGHNT and YYREEE (reference sequence). Trimming took 5 bases from V and 5 from J, leaving 16 bases between them. CDR3 length: 14 residues. CDR3 residues: CASRGSGIEETQYF. The DNA of the CDR3 is TGTGCCAGCAGGGGGAGTGGGATAGAGGAGACCCAGTACTTC.

This chain connects TRBV7-9 to TRBJ1-4, with D uncertain. Trimming stripped 2 bases from V and 2 bases from J, with 9 bases between. The length of the CDR3 is 15 residues. Germline assignment: CDR1 SEHNR and CDR2 FQNEAQ (reference sequence). CDR3 region: CASSLTGATNEKLFF. In DNA, the CDR3 is TGTGCCAGCAGCTTAACGGGTGCCACTAATGAAAAACTGTTTTTT.

This chain uses TRBV4-1 with TRBJ2-3, with D possibly matching TRBD2 (5 bases). The CDR3 covers 13 residues. Per germline, CDR1 MGHRA and CDR2 YSYEKL. Trimming removed 6 bases from V and 2 bases from J, with 9 bases in between. CDR3 in amino acids: CASRRGFTDTQYF. Here the CDR3 DNA reads TGCGCCAGCAGGCGAGGGTTCACAGATACGCAGTATTTT.

This rearrangement joins TRBV20-1 to TRBJ2-2; D is unresolved. CDR3 length: 11 residues. Germline CDR1 and CDR2: DFQATT and SNEGSKA (reference sequence). The CDR3 DNA sequence: TGCGGCGCGCCGACTACCGGGGAGCTGTTTTTT. The encoded protein is CGAPTTGELFF.

This chain links TRBV6-5 with TRBJ2-3; the D is unclear. The germline V gene encodes CDR1 MNHEY and CDR2 SVGAGI. V lost 6 bases and J lost 6, with 16 bases in between. This CDR3 has 14 amino acids. This CDR3 is CASSNWPERDTQYF. As DNA, the CDR3 is TGTGCCAGCAGCAACTGGCCTGAGCGTGATACGCAGTATTTT.

This clone showed up just once. The chain carries TRBV5-8 and TRBJ1-2; 10 positions match TRBD1. The CDR3 is 14 residues long. Germline assignment: CDR1 SGHTS and CDR2 YDEGEE. Germline trimming cut 4 bases from V and 7 bases from J; bases unmatched to any gene: 7. CDR3 bases: TGTGCCAGCAGCCTGGACAGGGGGACGGCTGGCTACACCTTC. This gives the protein CASSLDRGTAGYTF.

This clone is a singleton in its sample. V usage is TRBV11-2 and J usage is TRBJ1-4; 10 bases map to TRBD1. The V gene's germline CDR1 is SGHAT and CDR2 FQNNGV. This CDR3 is 15 amino acids long. The V segment lost 5 bases and the J segment 10 bases; nucleotides outside the gene matches: 10. CDR3 nucleotide sequence: TGTGCCAGCAGCGCCTTCCGGGACAGGGGAGGAAAACTGTTTTTT. Encoded protein: CASSAFRDRGGKLFF.

This clone was seen more than once but under ten times. The chain links TRBV6-1 to TRBJ2-1, with 12 bases that match TRBD2. The length of the CDR3 is 13 residues. With V trimmed by 4 bases and J by 13 bases, 5 bases remained unmatched. The germline V gene encodes CDR1 MNHNS and CDR2 SASEGT. This chain's CDR3 is CASSGLAGDRQFF. CDR3 sequence (DNA): TGTGCCAGCAGTGGACTAGCGGGGGACCGACAGTTCTTC.

J is TRBJ2-5 and V is TRBV5-1, with D perhaps TRBD1 (6 bases). Germline CDR1 reads SGHRS; CDR2 reads YFSETQ. Trimming took 6 bases from V and 5 from J, leaving 17 bases between them. The CDR3 length is 14 residues. CDR3 coding DNA: TGCGCCAGCACCCCCGACAGGCCCCGGGAGACCCAGTACTTC. This encodes CASTPDRPRETQYF.

The gene calls are TRBV4-1 and TRBJ2-1; the match to TRBD1 covers 7 bases. This CDR3 spans 17 amino acids. Germline CDR1 is MGHRA and CDR2 is YSYEKL. Losses at the gene ends were 0 bases for V and 4 bases for J; bases not matched to a gene: 9. CDR3 in amino acids: CASSQDTGQLLYNEQFF. The DNA of the CDR3 is TGCGCCAGCAGCCAAGATACGGGACAGCTACTTTACAATGAGCAGTTCTTC.